This T cell receptor (beta chain) was profiled in a study of T-cell memory formation after mild COVID-19. Using its own MiXCR run on the 5' RACE reads, TCRdb lists one record per CDR3 protein. The data show hundreds of thousands of distinct CDR3 sequences, about 20% seen once. This clonotype came up a few times. This CDR3 comprises 15 residues. Germline trimming cut 4 bases from V and 2 bases from J; bases unmatched to any gene: 6. CDR1 and CDR2 from the germline V gene are SGHRS and YFSETQ. This sequence was found in an adult woman who had mild COVID-19 (a few samples of this study predate the infection). Cell type and time point are not known. The sequenced sample consisted of PBMCs or a T cell subset sorted from them (not recorded which). J is TRBJ2-7 and V is TRBV5-1; 10 bases fit TRBD2. The CDR3, as DNA: TGCGCCAGCAGCGGAGGACTAGCGGCCCCCTACGAGCAGTACTTC. It codes for CASSGGLAAPYEQYF.